A single sample is the source of the 7 T cell receptor beta chains below, sequenced in a study of identical twins. Using its own MiXCR run on the 5' RACE reads, TCRdb lists one record per CDR3 protein. The data show about 240,000 distinct CDR3 sequences, roughly an eighth seen once. These data also formed part of another study, on yellow fever vaccine responses in identical twins.

What was sequenced was memory (CD45RO+) T cells sorted from blood. Source of these receptors: a woman between 18 and 30 years old in good health.

In its sample, this clonotype was seen a few times. This sequence joins TRBV5-1 and TRBJ2-5, with no clear D. The V gene lost 2 bases and the J gene lost 5 bases, with 4 bases spanning the gap. Germline V lookup: CDR1 SGHRS, CDR2 YFSETQ. CDR3 length equals 11 residues. In nucleotides, the CDR3 is TGCGCCAGCAGCTTTATGGAGACCCAGTACTTC. Its protein product is CASSFMETQYF.

This clonotype has more than one count but fewer than ten. The chain carries TRBV5-1 and TRBJ2-7; D may be TRBD2 (5 bases). CDR3 length: 12 residues. Germline lookup yields CDR1 SGHRS and CDR2 YFSETQ. V dropped 0 bases and J dropped 6 bases, with 7 bases sitting between them. CDR3 amino acids: CASSLATSEQYF. The CDR3 region has the DNA TGCGCCAGCAGCTTGGCCACTAGCGAGCAGTACTTC.

This clonotype was seen ten or more times. V usage is TRBV12-3 or TRBV12-4 and J usage is TRBJ2-3; D remains ambiguous. V shed 2 bases and J shed 6 bases, with 9 bases lying between them. The CDR3 consists of 13 residues. The CDR3 loop reads CASSLRQADTQYF. As DNA, the CDR3 is TGTGCCAGCAGTTTACGCCAGGCGGATACGCAGTATTTT.

This sequence joins TRBV6-1 and TRBJ2-7; 10 bases align to TRBD2. Germline values: CDR1 MNHNS, CDR2 SASEGT. V lost 6 bases to trimming and J lost 4 bases; unmatched junction nucleotides: 9. The CDR3 runs to 15 residues. The CDR3 DNA reads as TGTGCCAGCAGAGTAGCGGGAGGACCGTTATACGAGCAGTACTTC. It is translated as CASRVAGGPLYEQYF.

This clonotype was recorded a few times. The V call is TRBV20-1, the J call TRBJ2-1; D is possibly TRBD1 or TRBD2 (5 bases each). Germline loops: CDR1 DFQATT, CDR2 SNEGSKA (reference sequence). The CDR3 covers 16 residues. V lost 5 bases and J 2 bases, leaving 19 bases between the germline ends. CDR3 nucleotide sequence: TGCAGTGCTCACACCCGGGACGCCGGACCCTACAATGAGCAGTTCTTC. Residues: CSAHTRDAGPYNEQFF.

This clonotype was picked up a small number of times. This chain uses TRBV25-1 with TRBJ1-6; D might be TRBD1 (6 bases). The V gene lost 6 bases and the J gene lost 9 bases, with 12 bases spanning the gap. From germline, CDR1 is MGHDK and CDR2 SYGVNS. This CDR3 spans 13 amino acids. The CDR3 region is CASRMDSSSPLHF. CDR3 DNA sequence: TGTGCCAGCAGGATGGACAGCAGTTCACCCCTCCACTTT.

There are a few counts of this clonotype. This sequence joins TRBV24-1 and TRBJ1-3; D is unresolved. Germline V gives CDR1 KGHDR, CDR2 SFDVKD. The CDR3 loop spans 15 amino acids. V lost 4 bases to trimming and J lost 3 bases, with 12 bases between them. The CDR3 DNA reads TGTGCCACCAGTGACTCTGGACGGATTGGAAACACCATATATTTT. It translates to CATSDSGRIGNTIYF.